The subject of this entry is one TCR beta chain. Its antigen is as yet unknown. This sample stems from a study of cytomegalovirus exposure and HLA in healthy donors. The donors belonged to the approximately 120-subject validation cohort, separate from the roughly 670-subject first cohort. TCRdb's table, derived via immunoSEQ multiplex PCR, lists solely in-frame clones and lacks some. The sample gives roughly 130,000 clones, under 90% of which show up once; around 3.4% is in the top ten. From germline, CDR1 is SEHNR and CDR2 FQNEAQ (reference sequence). V was pared by 4 bases and J by 8 bases, with 19 bases of the junction left unmatched. CDR3 length: 18 amino acids. Study conclusions and caveats: Most TCR sequences showed up rarely, but some public TCRs showed up in many donors.

The sequence derives from a man aged 30 to 45 in good health and CMV-seronegative. Material: PBMCs. The chain combines TRBV7-9 with TRBJ1-4; the match to TRBD1 covers 7 bases. The CDR3: CASSSVTGAGGLVEKLFF. In nucleotides, the CDR3 is TGTGCCAGCAGCTCCGTTACAGGGGCAGGGGGTCTAGTAGAAAAACTGTTTTTT.